These 10 T cell receptor beta chains came from one sample sequenced in a study of T cells in Graves' hyperthyroidism and ophthalmopathy. TCR beta CDR3 regions were amplified from RNA transcripts. The TCR CDR3 was amplified in a first-round RT-PCR using the HTBI primer set. TCRdb reprocessed the multiplex PCR reads via MiXCR and lists one record per CDR3 protein. The profile shows hundreds of thousands of distinct CDR3 sequences, approximately 42% of them singletons. The sequencing sample was made of peripheral blood or thyroid tissue (not recorded which). The receptors shown here come from an adult man with Graves' disease, either hyperthyroidism or ophthalmopathy (not recorded which).

Concerning this clonotype: Since no conserved phenylalanine or tryptophan closes the CDR3, a read error is the likely cause. The limits of the CDR3 on the DNA are not certain, so only TCRdb's listed CDR3 is given. V usage is TRBV12-3 or TRBV12-4 and J usage is TRBJ2-5; whether TRBD2, the table's D call, matches the DNA was not checked. The CDR3 spans 10 residues, counting both ends. The CDR3 here is CASTRETDWR.

Ten or more counts support this clonotype. This sequence joins TRBV7-2 and TRBJ2-7; tentative D call: TRBD2 (7 bases). Trimming cost V 5 bases and J 5 bases, with 13 bases left between them. CDR1 SGHTA and CDR2 FQGNSA come from the germline V gene. The CDR3 contains 13 residues. The CDR3 DNA reads TGTGCCAGCAGCCTTCAGGGGAGGGACGAGCAGTACTTC. It encodes CASSLQGRDEQYF.

At least ten counts were recorded for this clonotype. The J gene is TRBJ1-5, the V gene TRBV6-6; 10 nucleotides match TRBD1. The CDR3 runs 15 residues. The V and J ends lost 6 bases and 5 bases, in that order; junction bases with no gene match: 7. From germline, CDR1 is MNHNY and CDR2 SVGAGI (reference sequence). CDR3 amino acids: CASSLDGQGDQPQHF. CDR3 DNA: TGTGCCAGCAGCCTAGATGGACAGGGGGATCAGCCCCAGCATTTT.

The genes are TRBV2 and TRBJ1-2; no clear D. Trimming took 4 bases from V and 3 from J, leaving 21 bases between them. This CDR3 comprises 17 residues. CDR1 and CDR2 (germline): SNHLY, FYNNEI. Here the CDR3 DNA reads TGTGCCAGCAGTGGTCCCAGATTAATGGTTTTGGACTATGGCTACACCTTC. Its protein product is CASSGPRLMVLDYGYTF.

This clonotype was picked up many times. V is TRBV10-3 and J is TRBJ2-5; no clear D gene. V lost 2 bases and J 2 bases, leaving 3 bases between the germline ends. There are 12 residues in the CDR3. CDR1 and CDR2 from the germline V gene are ENHRY and SYGVKD. Here the CDR3 reads CAISELQETQYF. CDR3 DNA: TGTGCCATCAGTGAGCTTCAAGAGACCCAGTACTTC.

In its sample, this clonotype was seen a few times. One end of the junction is discordant with germline, which a read error may explain. This sequence joins TRBV7-9 and TRBJ1-1; D ambiguous. Germline lookup yields CDR1 SEHNR and CDR2 FQNEAQ (reference sequence). This CDR3 has 13 amino acids. CDR3 bases: TGCGCCAGCAGCTTGGAAATAGGCTCTGAAGCTTTCTTT. Amino acids: CASSLEIGSEAFF.

This rearrangement joins TRBV29-1 to TRBJ1-1; 7 bases match TRBD1. CDR1 is SQVTM, CDR2 ANQGSEA, per germline. The V gene end was trimmed by 7 bases and the J gene end by 10 bases; junction bases not matched to a gene: 6. The CDR3 has 10 amino acids. In DNA form, the CDR3 reads TGCAGCGCATTACAGGGGAGAGCTTTCTTT. Protein product: CSALQGRAFF.

This chain joins TRBV6-1 and TRBJ1-5, with TRBD1 identical over 11 bases. Germline V gene sequence: CDR1 MNHNS, CDR2 SASEGT. Trimming removed 6 bases from V and 9 bases from J; junction bases left unmatched: 4. The CDR3 has 13 residues. Here the CDR3 reads CASRGQGAWPQHF. The CDR3 DNA sequence: TGTGCCAGCAGAGGACAGGGGGCTTGGCCCCAGCATTTT.

The chain is built from TRBV10-3 and TRBJ1-2; D not resolved. From germline, CDR1 is ENHRY and CDR2 SYGVKD. V gave up 5 bases and J gave up 4 bases, with 17 bases separating them. The CDR3 has 15 amino acids. In DNA form, the CDR3 reads TGTGCCATCAGTCCGGGCCGAAGTCCCTCCTATGGCTACACCTTC. It encodes CAISPGRSPSYGYTF.

In its sample, this clonotype was seen a few times. The CDR3 DNA sequence: TGTGCCAGCAGCTTAGAGGGACTAGCAACCTACGAGCAGTACTTC. Protein: CASSLEGLATYEQYF. This chain joins TRBV7-2 and TRBJ2-7; 9 nucleotides match TRBD2. The junction had 3 bases not matched to a gene; V was cut back by 1 base and J by 2 bases. The CDR3 has 15 amino acids. In germline, CDR1 is SGHTA, CDR2 FQGNSA.